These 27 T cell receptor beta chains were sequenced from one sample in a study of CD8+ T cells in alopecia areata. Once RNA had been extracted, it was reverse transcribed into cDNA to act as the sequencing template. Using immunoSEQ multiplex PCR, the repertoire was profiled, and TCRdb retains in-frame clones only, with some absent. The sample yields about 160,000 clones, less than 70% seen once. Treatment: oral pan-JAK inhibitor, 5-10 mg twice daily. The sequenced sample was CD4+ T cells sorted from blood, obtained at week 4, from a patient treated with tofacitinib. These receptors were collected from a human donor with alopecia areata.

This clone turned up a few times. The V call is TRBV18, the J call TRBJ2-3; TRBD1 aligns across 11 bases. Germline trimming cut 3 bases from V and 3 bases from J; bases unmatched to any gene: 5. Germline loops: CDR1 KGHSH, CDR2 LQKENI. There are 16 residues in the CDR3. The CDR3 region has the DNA TGTGCCAGCTCACCCCTAGGACAGGGGGCTACAGATACGCAGTATTTT. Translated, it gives CASSPLGQGATDTQYF.

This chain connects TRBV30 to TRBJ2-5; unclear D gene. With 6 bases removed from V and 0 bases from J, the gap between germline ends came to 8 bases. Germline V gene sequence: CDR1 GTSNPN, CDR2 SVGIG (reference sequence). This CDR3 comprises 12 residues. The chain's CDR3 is CACTDNQETQYF. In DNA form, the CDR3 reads TGTGCCTGTACAGATAACCAAGAGACCCAGTACTTC.

CDR3 bases: TGTGCCAGCTCACCCCTGGACACCGGGGAGCTGTTTTTT. The encoded protein is CASSPLDTGELFF. This chain joins TRBV18 and TRBJ2-2; D is unresolved. The CDR3 length is 13 residues. V shed 3 bases and J shed 3 bases, with 5 bases lying between them. CDR1 is KGHSH and CDR2 is LQKENI in the germline V gene.

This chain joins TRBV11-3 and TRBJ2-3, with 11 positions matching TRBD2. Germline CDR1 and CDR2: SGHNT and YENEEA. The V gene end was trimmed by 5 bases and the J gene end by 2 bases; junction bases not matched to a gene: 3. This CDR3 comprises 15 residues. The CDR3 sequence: CASSLSGGATDTQYF. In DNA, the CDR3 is TGTGCCAGCAGCCTTAGCGGGGGGGCCACAGATACGCAGTATTTT.

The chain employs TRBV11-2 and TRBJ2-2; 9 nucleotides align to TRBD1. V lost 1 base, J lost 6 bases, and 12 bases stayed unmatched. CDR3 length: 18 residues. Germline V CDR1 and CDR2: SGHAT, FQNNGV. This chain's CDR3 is CASSLGGTGSWGAGELFF. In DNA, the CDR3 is TGTGCCAGCAGCTTAGGAGGGACAGGGTCATGGGGTGCCGGGGAGCTGTTTTTT. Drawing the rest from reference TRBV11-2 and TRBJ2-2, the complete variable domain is EAGVAQSPRYKIIEKRQSVAFWCNPISGHATLYWYQQILGQGPKLLIQFQNNGVVDDSQLPKDRFSAERLKGVDSTLKIQPAKLEDSAVYLCASSLGGTGSWGAGELFFGEGSRLTVL.

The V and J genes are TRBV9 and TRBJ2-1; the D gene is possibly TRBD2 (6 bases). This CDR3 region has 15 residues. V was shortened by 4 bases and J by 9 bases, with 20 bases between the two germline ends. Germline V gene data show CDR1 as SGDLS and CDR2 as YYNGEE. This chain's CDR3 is CASSLAGPTWGEQFF. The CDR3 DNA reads TGTGCCAGCAGCCTCGCGGGACCCACCTGGGGTGAGCAGTTCTTC. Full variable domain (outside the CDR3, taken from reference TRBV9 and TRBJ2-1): DSGVTQTPKHLITATGQRVTLRCSPRSGDLSVYWYQQSLDQGLQFLIQYYNGEERAKGNILERFSAQQFPDLHSELNLSSLELGDSALYFCASSLAGPTWGEQFFGPGTRLTVL.

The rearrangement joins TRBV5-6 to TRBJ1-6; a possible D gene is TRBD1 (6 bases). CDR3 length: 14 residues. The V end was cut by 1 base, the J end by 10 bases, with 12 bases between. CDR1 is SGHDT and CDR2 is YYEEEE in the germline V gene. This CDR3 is CASSLKGVWSPLHF. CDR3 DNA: TGTGCCAGCAGCTTGAAGGGGGTATGGTCACCCCTCCACTTT.

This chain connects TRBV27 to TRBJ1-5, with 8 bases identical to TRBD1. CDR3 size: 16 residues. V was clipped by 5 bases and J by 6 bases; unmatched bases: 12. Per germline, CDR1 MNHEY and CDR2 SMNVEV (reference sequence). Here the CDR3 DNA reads TGTGCCAGCAGTCCCCGACAGGGGCTGGTTATTCAGCCCCAGCATTTT. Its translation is CASSPRQGLVIQPQHF.

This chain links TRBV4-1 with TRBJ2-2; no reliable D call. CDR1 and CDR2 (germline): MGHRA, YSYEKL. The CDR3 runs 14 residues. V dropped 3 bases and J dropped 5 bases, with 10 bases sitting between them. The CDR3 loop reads CASSQVSRTGELFF. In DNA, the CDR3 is TGCGCCAGCAGCCAGGTGTCACGTACCGGGGAGCTGTTTTTT.

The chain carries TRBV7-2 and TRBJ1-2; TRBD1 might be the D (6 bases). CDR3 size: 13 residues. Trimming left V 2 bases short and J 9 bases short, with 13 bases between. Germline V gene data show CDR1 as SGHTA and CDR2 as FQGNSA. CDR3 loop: CASSLRDTSRYTF. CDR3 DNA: TGTGCCAGCAGCTTACGGGACACTAGCCGCTACACCTTC. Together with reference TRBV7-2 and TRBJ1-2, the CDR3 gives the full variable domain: GAGVSQSPSNKVTEKGKDVELRCDPISGHTALYWYRQSLGQGLEFLIYFQGNSAPDKSGLPSDRFSAERTGGSVSTLTIQRTQQEDSAVYLCASSLRDTSRYTFGSGTRLTVV.

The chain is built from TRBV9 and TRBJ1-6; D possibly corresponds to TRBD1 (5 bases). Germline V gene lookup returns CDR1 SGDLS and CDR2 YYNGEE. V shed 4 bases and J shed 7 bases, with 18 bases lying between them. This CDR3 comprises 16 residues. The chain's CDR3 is CASSPQEGRTNSPLHF. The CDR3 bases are TGTGCCAGCAGCCCCCAGGAGGGACGGACAAATTCACCCCTCCACTTT.

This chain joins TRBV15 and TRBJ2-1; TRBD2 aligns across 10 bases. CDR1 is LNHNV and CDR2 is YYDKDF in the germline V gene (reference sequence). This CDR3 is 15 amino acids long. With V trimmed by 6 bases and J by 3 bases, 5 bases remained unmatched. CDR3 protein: CATRASGGFYNEQFF. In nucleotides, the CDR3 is TGTGCCACCAGGGCTAGCGGGGGATTCTACAATGAGCAGTTCTTC.

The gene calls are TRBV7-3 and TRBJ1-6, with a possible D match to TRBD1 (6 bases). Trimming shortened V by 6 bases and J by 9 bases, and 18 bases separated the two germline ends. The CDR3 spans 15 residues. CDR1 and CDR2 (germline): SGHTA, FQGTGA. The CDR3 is CASSPNGKGVSPLHF. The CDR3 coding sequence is TGTGCCAGCAGTCCAAACGGAAAGGGGGTTTCACCCCTCCACTTT. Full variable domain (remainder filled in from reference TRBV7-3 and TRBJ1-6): GAGVSQTPSNKVTEKGKYVELRCDPISGHTALYWYRQSLGQGPEFLIYFQGTGAADDSGLPNDRFFAVRPEGSVSTLKIQRTERGDSAVYLCASSPNGKGVSPLHFGNGTRLTVT.

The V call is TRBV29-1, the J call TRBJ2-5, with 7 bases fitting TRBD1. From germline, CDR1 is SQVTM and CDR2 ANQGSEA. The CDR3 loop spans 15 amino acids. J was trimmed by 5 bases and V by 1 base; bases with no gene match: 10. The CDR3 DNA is TGCAGCGTTGAAGGAGACCGACAGGGCCGCGAGACCCAGTACTTC. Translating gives CSVEGDRQGRETQYF.

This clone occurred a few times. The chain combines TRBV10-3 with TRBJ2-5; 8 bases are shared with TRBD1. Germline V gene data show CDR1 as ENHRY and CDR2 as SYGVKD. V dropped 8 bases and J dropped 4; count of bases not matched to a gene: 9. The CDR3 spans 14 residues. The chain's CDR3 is CAIARGQALETQYF. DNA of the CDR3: TGTGCCATCGCACGGGGACAGGCCCTAGAGACCCAGTACTTC.

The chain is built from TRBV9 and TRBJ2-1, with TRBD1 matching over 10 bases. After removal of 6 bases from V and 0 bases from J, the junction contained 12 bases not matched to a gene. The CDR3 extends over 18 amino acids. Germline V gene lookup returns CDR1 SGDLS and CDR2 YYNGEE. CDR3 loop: CASNTGTGVLGSYNEQFF. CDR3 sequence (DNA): TGTGCCAGCAACACCGGGACAGGGGTCCTAGGCTCCTACAATGAGCAGTTCTTC.

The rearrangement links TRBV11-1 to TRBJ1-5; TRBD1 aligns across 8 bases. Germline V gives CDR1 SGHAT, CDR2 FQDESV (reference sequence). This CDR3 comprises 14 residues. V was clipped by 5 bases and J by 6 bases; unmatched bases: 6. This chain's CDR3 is CASSLTGAGQPQHF. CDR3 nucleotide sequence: TGTGCCAGCAGCCTGACAGGGGCCGGTCAGCCCCAGCATTTT.

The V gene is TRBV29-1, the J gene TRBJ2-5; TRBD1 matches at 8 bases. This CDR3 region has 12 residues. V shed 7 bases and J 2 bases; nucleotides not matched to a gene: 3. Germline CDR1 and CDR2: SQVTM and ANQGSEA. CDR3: CSGRDRQETQYF. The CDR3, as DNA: TGCAGCGGTCGGGACAGGCAAGAGACCCAGTACTTC.

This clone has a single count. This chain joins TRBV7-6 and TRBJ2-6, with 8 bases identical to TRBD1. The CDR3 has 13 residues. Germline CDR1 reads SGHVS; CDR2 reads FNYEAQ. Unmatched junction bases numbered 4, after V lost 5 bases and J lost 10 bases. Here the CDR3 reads CASSHRQGNVLTF. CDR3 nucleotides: TGTGCCAGCAGCCACAGACAGGGGAACGTCCTGACTTTC.

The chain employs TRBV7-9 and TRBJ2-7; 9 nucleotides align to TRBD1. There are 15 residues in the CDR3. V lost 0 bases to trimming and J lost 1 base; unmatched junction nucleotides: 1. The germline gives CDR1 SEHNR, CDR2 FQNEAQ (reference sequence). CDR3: CASSLAGTGSYEQYF. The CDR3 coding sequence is TGTGCCAGCAGCTTAGCCGGGACAGGGTCCTACGAGCAGTACTTC.

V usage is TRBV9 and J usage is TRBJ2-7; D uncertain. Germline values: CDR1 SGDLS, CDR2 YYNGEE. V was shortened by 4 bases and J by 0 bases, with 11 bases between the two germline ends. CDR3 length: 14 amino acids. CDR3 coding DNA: TGTGCCAGCAGCCCCGGACCTGTCTCCTACGAGCAGTACTTC. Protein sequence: CASSPGPVSYEQYF.

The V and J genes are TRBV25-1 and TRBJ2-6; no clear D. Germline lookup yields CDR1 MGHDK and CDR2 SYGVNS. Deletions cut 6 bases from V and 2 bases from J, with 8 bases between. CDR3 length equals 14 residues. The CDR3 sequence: CASRLSAGANVLTF. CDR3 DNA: TGTGCCAGCAGACTCTCGGCTGGGGCCAACGTCCTGACTTTC.

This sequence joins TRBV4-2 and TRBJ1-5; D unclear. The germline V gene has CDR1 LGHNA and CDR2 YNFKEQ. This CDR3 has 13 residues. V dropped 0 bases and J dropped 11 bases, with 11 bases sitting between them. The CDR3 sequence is CASSQEDHLAQHF. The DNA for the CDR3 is TGTGCCAGCAGCCAAGAAGATCACTTGGCCCAGCATTTT.

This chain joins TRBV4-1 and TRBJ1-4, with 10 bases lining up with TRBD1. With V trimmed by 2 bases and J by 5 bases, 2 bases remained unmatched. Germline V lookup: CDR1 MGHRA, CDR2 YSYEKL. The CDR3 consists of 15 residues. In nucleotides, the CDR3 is TGCGCCAGCAGCCAACCGGGACAGGGGAATGAAAAACTGTTTTTT. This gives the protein CASSQPGQGNEKLFF.

CDR3 protein: CRVKKTGSNEQFF. The CDR3 DNA reads TGCAGAGTAAAAAAGACAGGGTCCAATGAGCAGTTCTTC. This chain connects TRBV29-1 to TRBJ2-1; the match to TRBD1 covers 7 bases. Germline CDR1 and CDR2: SQVTM and ANQGSEA. The CDR3 is made up of 13 amino acids.

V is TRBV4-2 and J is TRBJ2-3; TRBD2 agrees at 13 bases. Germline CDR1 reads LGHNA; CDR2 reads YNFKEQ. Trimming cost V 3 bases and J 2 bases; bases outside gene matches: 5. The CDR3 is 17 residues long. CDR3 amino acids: CASSHGTSGDLTDTQYF. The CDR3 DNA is TGTGCCAGCAGCCATGGGACTAGCGGGGACCTCACAGATACGCAGTATTTT.

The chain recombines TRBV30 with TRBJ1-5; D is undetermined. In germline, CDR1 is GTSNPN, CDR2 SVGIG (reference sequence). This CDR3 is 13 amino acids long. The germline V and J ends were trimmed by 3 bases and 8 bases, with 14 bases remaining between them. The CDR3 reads CAWSGGVWEPQHF. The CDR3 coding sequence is TGTGCCTGGAGCGGTGGGGTTTGGGAGCCCCAGCATTTT.